The present T cell receptor beta chain was sequenced within a study of blood T cell repertoires in COVID-19. Study summary: The study drew acute and convalescent COVID-19 samples from the United States, Italy and Spain. PBMCs, B-cell-depleted T cells, or T cells provided the cDNA or gDNA that made up the material.

This clone occurred a few times. The CDR3 has 13 residues. V shed 3 bases and J shed 2 bases, with 8 bases lying between them. The germline gives CDR1 LNHDA, CDR2 SQIVND (reference sequence). The authors' processing: The authors estimated nucleated cell counts from reference gene primer amplification. The method was immunoSEQ multiplex PCR; TCRdb's version includes in-frame clones alone and lacks a portion of them. V and J calls and clone size are as listed in that table; D and trimming were resolved from the DNA. The table shows 150,000 to 250,000 clones, with approximately 82% occurring only once. V and J are TRBV19 and TRBJ2-7; D is perhaps TRBD1 (5 bases). The sequence was obtained from a human donor with acute or convalescent COVID-19. The donor label of this sample is uncertain. Sequencing was carried out using peripheral blood. The CDR3 DNA reads TGTGCCAGTAGTATTCCAGGGCCCTACGAGCAGTACTTC. Encoded protein: CASSIPGPYEQYF.